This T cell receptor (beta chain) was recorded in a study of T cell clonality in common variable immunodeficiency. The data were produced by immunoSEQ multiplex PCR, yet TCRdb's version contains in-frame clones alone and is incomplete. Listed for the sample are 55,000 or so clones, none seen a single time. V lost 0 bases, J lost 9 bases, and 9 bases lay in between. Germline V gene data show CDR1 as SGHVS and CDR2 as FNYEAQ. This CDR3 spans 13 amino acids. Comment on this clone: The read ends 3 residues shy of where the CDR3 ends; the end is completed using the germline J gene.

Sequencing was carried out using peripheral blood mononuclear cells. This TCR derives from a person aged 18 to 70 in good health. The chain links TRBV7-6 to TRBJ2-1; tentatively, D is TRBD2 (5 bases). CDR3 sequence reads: CASSLARRGEQFF. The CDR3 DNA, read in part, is TGTGCCAGCAGCTTAGCGCGCCGGGGTGAG.